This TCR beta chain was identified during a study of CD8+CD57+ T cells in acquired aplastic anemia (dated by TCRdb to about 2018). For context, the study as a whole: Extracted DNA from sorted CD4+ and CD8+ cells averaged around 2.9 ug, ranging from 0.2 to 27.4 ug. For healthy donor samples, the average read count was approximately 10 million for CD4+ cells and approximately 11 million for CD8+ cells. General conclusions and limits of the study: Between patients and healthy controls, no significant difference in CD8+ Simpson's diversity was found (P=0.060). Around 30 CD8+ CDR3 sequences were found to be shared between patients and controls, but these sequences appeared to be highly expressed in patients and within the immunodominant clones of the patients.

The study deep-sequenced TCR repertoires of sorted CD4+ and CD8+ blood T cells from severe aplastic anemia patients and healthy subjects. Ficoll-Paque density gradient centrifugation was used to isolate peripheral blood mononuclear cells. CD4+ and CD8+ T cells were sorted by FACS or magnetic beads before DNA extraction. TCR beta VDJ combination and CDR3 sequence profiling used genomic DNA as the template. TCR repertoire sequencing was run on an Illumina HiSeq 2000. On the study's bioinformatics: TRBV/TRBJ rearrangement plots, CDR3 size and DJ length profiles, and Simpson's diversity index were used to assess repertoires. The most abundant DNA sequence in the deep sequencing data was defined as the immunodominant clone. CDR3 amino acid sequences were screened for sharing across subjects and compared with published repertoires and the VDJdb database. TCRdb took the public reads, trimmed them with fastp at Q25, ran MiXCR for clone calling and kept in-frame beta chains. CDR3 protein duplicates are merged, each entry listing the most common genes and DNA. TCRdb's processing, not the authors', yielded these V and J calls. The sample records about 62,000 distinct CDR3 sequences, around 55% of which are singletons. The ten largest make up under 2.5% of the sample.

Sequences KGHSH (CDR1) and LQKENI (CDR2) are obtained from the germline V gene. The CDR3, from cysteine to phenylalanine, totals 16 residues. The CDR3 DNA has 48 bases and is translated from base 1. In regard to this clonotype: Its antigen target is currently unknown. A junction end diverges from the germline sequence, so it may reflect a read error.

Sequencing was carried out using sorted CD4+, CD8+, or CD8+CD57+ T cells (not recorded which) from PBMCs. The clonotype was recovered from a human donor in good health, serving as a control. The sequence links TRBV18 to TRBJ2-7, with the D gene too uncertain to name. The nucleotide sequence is TGTGCCAGCTCACCGCCCTCCCCGACAAGTTCCTACGAGCAGCACTTC. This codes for CASSPPSPTSSYEQHF.